A single sample gave rise to the 18 T cell receptor beta chains below, sequenced in a study of early T cells in non-severe SARS-CoV-2 infection. TCRdb passed the 5' RACE reads through MiXCR, listing each CDR3 protein once. The table includes 40,000 to 55,000 distinct CDR3 sequences, 9% to 15% detected once. Sequencing was done on a sample of whole blood. The origin of the receptors is an adult who was a healthcare worker with PCR-confirmed SARS-CoV-2 infection or an uninfected control (not recorded which).

Ten or more counts support this clonotype. V gene TRBV20-1 combines with J gene TRBJ2-3; perhaps TRBD2 as D (6 bases). Trimming shortened V by 5 bases and J by 7 bases, and 25 bases separated the two germline ends. Per the germline V gene, CDR1 is DFQATT and CDR2 is SNEGSKA (reference sequence). CDR3 length: 16 amino acids. The CDR3 reads CSAPLLLAGEANTQYF. CDR3 nucleotide sequence: TGCAGTGCTCCCCTCTTACTAGCCGGAGAGGCAAATACGCAGTATTTT.

V is TRBV7-6 and J is TRBJ2-1; TRBD2 agrees at 11 bases. Germline V gene data show CDR1 as SGHVS and CDR2 as FNYEAQ. Unmatched junction bases numbered 8, after V lost 5 bases and J lost 2 bases. This CDR3 is 17 amino acids long. The CDR3 sequence: CASSPGPSGGPYNEQFF. The CDR3 DNA reads as TGTGCCAGCAGCCCCGGCCCTAGCGGGGGGCCCTACAATGAGCAGTTCTTC.

This clonotype was observed a handful of times. The chain is built from TRBV6-2 or TRBV6-3 and TRBJ1-5; the D is unclear. Germline CDR1 and CDR2: MNHEY and SVGEGT. Trimming took 0 bases from V and 5 from J, leaving 5 bases between them. This CDR3 comprises 13 residues. The CDR3 DNA sequence: TGTGCCAGCAGTTACTCTAGATATCAGCCCCAGCATTTT. It translates to CASSYSRYQPQHF.

This clonotype was seen a handful of times. This chain joins TRBV7-3 and TRBJ2-4; D gene uncertain. The CDR3 consists of 12 residues. The V gene lost 5 bases and the J gene lost 8 bases, with 10 bases spanning the gap. CDR1 is SGHTA and CDR2 is FQGTGA in the germline V gene. This CDR3 is CASSLPSDIQYF. The CDR3, as DNA: TGTGCCAGCAGCCTCCCTTCGGACATTCAGTACTTC.

The chain carries TRBV7-2 and TRBJ2-3; tentative D call: TRBD2 (6 bases). V dropped 7 bases and J dropped 4 bases, with 12 bases sitting between them. This CDR3 has 13 residues. Germline V CDR1 and CDR2: SGHTA, FQGNSA. The CDR3 reads CASTLGGSDTQYF. CDR3 nucleotides: TGTGCCAGCACCCTGGGGGGATCAGATACGCAGTATTTT.

With respect to this clonotype: The junction departs from the called germline gene at one end, perhaps through a read error. The rearrangement joins TRBV6-5 to TRBJ2-7; no definite D call. Germline V gene data show CDR1 as MNHEY and CDR2 as SVGAGI. The CDR3 is 12 amino acids. Here the CDR3 DNA reads TGTGCCAGCAGGACAATCACTGGTCAATCGAACTTC. Translated, it gives CASRTITGQSNF.

This clonotype was detected many times. This chain connects TRBV20-1 to TRBJ2-1; 11 positions match TRBD2. Germline V lookup: CDR1 DFQATT, CDR2 SNEGSKA (reference sequence). There are 20 residues in the CDR3. The V segment lost 3 bases and the J segment 6 bases; nucleotides outside the gene matches: 22. CDR3 loop: CSASGPGLAARNSGGNEQFF. The CDR3 nucleotides are TGCAGTGCTAGTGGACCGGGACTAGCGGCACGAAACTCTGGGGGCAATGAGCAGTTCTTC.

This clonotype has at least ten counts. The V and J genes are TRBV13 and TRBJ2-1, with 9 nucleotides matching TRBD2. This CDR3 spans 15 amino acids. J gave up 5 bases and V 2 bases, and 4 bases lay outside the gene matches. The germline CDR1 and CDR2 sequences are PRHDT and FYEKMQ (reference sequence). The CDR3, as DNA: TGTGCCAGCAGCTTATTAGCGGGAGCCCACAATGAGCAGTTCTTC. Protein product: CASSLLAGAHNEQFF. The full variable domain, its missing parts supplied by reference TRBV13 and TRBJ2-1, is AAGVIQSPRHLIKEKRETATLKCYPIPRHDTVYWYQQGPGQDPQFLISFYEKMQSDKGSIPDRFSAQQFSDYHSELNMSSLELGDSALYFCASSLLAGAHNEQFFGPGTRLTVL.

In nucleotides, the CDR3 is TGTGCCAGCAGTTCCTACCGGACGCCTAACTCTGGAAACACCATATATTTT. It yields the protein CASSSYRTPNSGNTIYF. The rearrangement joins TRBV6-5 to TRBJ1-3; D gene ambiguous. Germline CDR1 MNHEY, CDR2 SVGAGI. The CDR3 spans 17 residues. Trimming shortened V by 4 bases and J by 0 bases, and 16 bases separated the two germline ends.

In its sample, this clonotype was seen many times. The V call is TRBV6-2 or TRBV6-3, the J call TRBJ2-7; D unclear. In germline, CDR1 is MNHEY, CDR2 SVGEGT. Trimming cost V 6 bases and J 6 bases, with 12 bases left between them. The CDR3 spans 12 residues. The CDR3 loop is CASRRSLGEQYF. The CDR3 coding sequence is TGTGCCAGCAGAAGATCCCTGGGCGAGCAGTACTTC.

Only one count was recorded for this clonotype. The chain employs TRBV21-1 and TRBJ1-1; the table's D call, TRBD1, has no DNA check behind it. TRBV21-1 is recorded as a pseudogene. This CDR3 has 13 residues. The CDR3 nucleotides read TGTGCCAGCAGCACCCGGATGAACACTGAAGCTTTCTTT. It is translated as CASSTRMNTEAFF.

This clonotype was seen many times. The V gene is TRBV3-1, the J gene TRBJ2-5, with D perhaps TRBD1 or TRBD2 (5 bases each). Trimming shortened V by 1 base and J by 5 bases, and 14 bases separated the two germline ends. Looked up from germline, CDR1 is LGHDT and CDR2 is YNNKEL (reference sequence). The length of the CDR3 is 15 residues. The CDR3: CASSQGEGTTETQYF. CDR3 coding DNA: TGTGCCAGCAGCCAAGGCGAGGGGACGACGGAGACCCAGTACTTC.

This clonotype was picked up a small number of times. The chain links TRBV4-2 to TRBJ2-6; 8 positions agree with TRBD2. CDR1 is LGHNA, CDR2 YNFKEQ, per germline. J gave up 0 bases and V 0 bases, and 7 bases lay outside the gene matches. The CDR3 extends over 19 amino acids. CDR3 loop: CASSQDSASGRSGANVLTF. CDR3 nucleotides: TGTGCCAGCAGCCAAGACTCCGCTAGCGGGCGCTCTGGGGCCAACGTCCTGACTTTC.

This clonotype was seen at least ten times. V gene TRBV7-2 combines with J gene TRBJ2-1, with 11 bases aligning to TRBD2. Germline CDR1 and CDR2: SGHTA and FQGNSA. V lost 6 bases, J lost 6 bases, and 4 bases stayed unmatched. This CDR3 is 14 amino acids long. CDR3 sequence reads: CASRLGTSGNEQFF. CDR3 coding DNA: TGTGCCAGCAGGCTCGGGACTAGCGGCAATGAGCAGTTCTTC.

This clonotype was found many times. The chain links TRBV4-1 to TRBJ2-1; D ambiguous. CDR3 length: 17 amino acids. Per germline, CDR1 MGHRA and CDR2 YSYEKL. The ends were cut back, 4 bases at V and 5 bases at J, with 21 bases in the middle. The CDR3 loop reads CASSPFPPQKGNNEQFF. For the CDR3, the DNA is TGCGCCAGCAGCCCCTTTCCTCCACAAAAAGGGAACAATGAGCAGTTCTTC.

This clonotype was seen a few times. The chain employs TRBV6-5 and TRBJ2-4; 7 nucleotides agree with TRBD2. This CDR3 has 16 residues. Per the germline V gene, CDR1 is MNHEY and CDR2 is SVGAGI. After removal of 0 bases from V and 0 bases from J, the junction contained 2 bases not matched to a gene. CDR3 protein: CASSYSGGRAKNIQYF. The CDR3, as DNA: TGTGCCAGCAGTTACTCTGGCGGGAGAGCCAAAAACATTCAGTACTTC.

The genes are TRBV5-4 and TRBJ2-3; TRBD1 matches at 10 bases. This CDR3 is built from 16 residues. The V segment lost 1 base and the J segment 6 bases; nucleotides outside the gene matches: 8. Germline CDR1 SGHNT, CDR2 YYREEE (reference sequence). The CDR3 bases are TGTGCCAGCAGCTTGACCACCGGGACAGGGGACGATACGCAGTATTTT. Residues: CASSLTTGTGDDTQYF.

The chain employs TRBV10-1 and TRBJ2-5; tentatively, D is TRBD2 (6 bases). V was trimmed by 6 bases and J by 7 bases, leaving 18 bases between them. Germline CDR1 and CDR2: WNHNN and SYGVQD (reference sequence). This CDR3 has 14 amino acids. In nucleotides, the CDR3 is TGCGCCAGCAGGGAAACTCGGGACTCCGGGACCCAGTACTTC. This gives the protein CASRETRDSGTQYF.